This paragraph covers one TCR beta chain sequence. The sample is drawn from a study of shared clonotypes between healthy human individuals. This CDR3 region has 20 residues. Germline V CDR1 and CDR2: MRHNA, SNTAGT. V lost 0 bases and J lost 9; bases outside the gene matches: 22. Deep-level running was used for the assay. The repertoire was sequenced with immunoSEQ multiplex PCR; TCRdb's copy has only in-frame clones and lacks some. The sample includes 2 million to 3 million clones, 90% to 95% of them seen just once. The rearrangement links TRBV6-4 to TRBJ2-1; TRBD2 aligns across 8 bases. This TCR was sampled from a man younger than 30 in good health. Some clones in this sample may be carry-over from other donors' samples. The specimen sequenced was naive CD4+ T cells from PBMCs. Subset in this sample: CD45RA+ positively selected. The CDR3 coding sequence is TGTGCCAGCAGTGACTCGATTCGGGGGAGTCTAGGACTAGCCCCGGGTGAGCAGTTCTTC. Translated, it gives CASSDSIRGSLGLAPGEQFF.